The 31 T cell receptor beta chains below were found in one sample sequenced in a study of T cell responses to AZD1222 COVID-19 vaccine. Sequenced by immunoSEQ multiplex PCR; TCRdb stores in-frame clones only, minus some. The table records roughly 100,000 clones, approximately 84% of them present only once. Sample: peripheral blood, taken 28 days after the second AZD1222 dose. These receptors were collected from an adult who received the AZD1222 COVID-19 vaccine.

This clone was counted many times. The chain employs TRBV10-3 and TRBJ2-7, with TRBD1 identical over 7 bases. The CDR3 sequence is 13 residues long. V lost 8 bases and J lost 2; bases outside the gene matches: 6. Germline V lookup: CDR1 ENHRY, CDR2 SYGVKD. Written as DNA, the CDR3 is TGTGCCATCGAAGGACAGGACACCTACGAGCAGTACTTC. Translated: CAIEGQDTYEQYF.

The chain joins TRBV9 to TRBJ2-2; unclear D gene. Germline-derived CDR1 and CDR2 are SGDLS and YYNGEE. V lost 0 bases and J lost 4, with 4 bases in between. This CDR3 is 13 amino acids long. The CDR3 nucleotides are TGTGCCAGCAGCGTAGGACCCACCGGGGAGCTGTTTTTT. This codes for CASSVGPTGELFF. Based on the CDR3 plus reference TRBV9 and TRBJ2-2, the full variable domain is DSGVTQTPKHLITATGQRVTLRCSPRSGDLSVYWYQQSLDQGLQFLIQYYNGEERAKGNILERFSAQQFPDLHSELNLSSLELGDSALYFCASSVGPTGELFFGEGSRLTVL.

This chain links TRBV14 with TRBJ2-3, with D perhaps matching TRBD2 (6 bases). Germline CDR1 SGHDN, CDR2 FVKESK. The CDR3 spans 16 residues. Trimming removed 4 bases at V and 0 bases at J, with 14 bases between. The CDR3 spells CASSLRTGLSTDTQYF. CDR3 DNA sequence: TGTGCCAGCAGCCTAAGGACGGGACTCAGCACAGATACGCAGTATTTT.

The chain uses TRBV19 and TRBJ1-2; 9 nucleotides line up with TRBD1. The CDR3 covers 15 residues. Germline loops: CDR1 LNHDA, CDR2 SQIVND (reference sequence). J was trimmed by 7 bases and V by 7 bases; bases with no gene match: 13. This CDR3 reads CASTIPGQGVFGYTF. The CDR3 coding sequence is TGTGCCAGTACGATCCCGGGACAGGGAGTATTTGGCTACACCTTC. Combining the CDR3 with reference TRBV19 and TRBJ1-2 gives the whole variable domain DGGITQSPKYLFRKEGQNVTLSCEQNLNHDAMYWYRQDPGQGLRLIYYSQIVNDFQKGDIAEGYSVSREKKESFPLTVTSAQKNPTAFYLCASTIPGQGVFGYTFGSGTRLTVV.

The chain combines TRBV19 with TRBJ2-7; D is possibly TRBD2 (5 bases). Trimming removed 5 bases at V and 2 bases at J, with 16 bases between. CDR1 is LNHDA, CDR2 SQIVND, per germline (reference sequence). This CDR3 has 15 residues. The CDR3 DNA follows: TGTGCCAGTAGTCCGGGGAGTGGGCTCCCCTACGAGCAGTACTTC. It is translated as CASSPGSGLPYEQYF.

The CDR3 DNA follows: TGCGCCAGCAGCCAAGATGGACAAGGCGGCGCGTACAATGAGCAGTTCTTC. This codes for CASSQDGQGGAYNEQFF. J is TRBJ2-1 and V is TRBV4-3; tentative D call: TRBD1 (5 bases). V was trimmed by 0 bases and J by 4 bases, leaving 16 bases between them. CDR1 LGHNA and CDR2 YSLEER come from the germline V gene. The length of the CDR3 is 17 residues.

This clone was found a few times. This sequence joins TRBV6-5 and TRBJ2-1; TRBD2 matches at 12 bases. The CDR3 spans 15 residues. Germline V gives CDR1 MNHEY, CDR2 SVGAGI. The junction had 7 bases not matched to a gene; V was cut back by 6 bases and J by 7 bases. CDR3 coding DNA: TGTGCCAGCAGCCCCCTAGCGGGAGGGAAGAATGAGCAGTTCTTC. It is translated as CASSPLAGGKNEQFF.

This sequence joins TRBV3-1 (or the pseudogene TRBV3-2) and TRBJ2-5; D unclear. Per the germline V gene, CDR1 is LGHDT and CDR2 is YNNKEL (reference sequence). CDR3 length: 18 amino acids. The V end lost 0 bases, the J end lost 5 bases, and 22 bases lay between the germline ends. DNA for the CDR3: TGTGCCAGCAGCCAAGAATCCTCTGTGGGTGGGAAGGAGGAGACCCAGTACTTC. Amino acid sequence: CASSQESSVGGKEETQYF.

In this sample, this clone turned up once. This chain links TRBV9 with TRBJ1-1; D ambiguous. Germline V CDR1 and CDR2: SGDLS, YYNGEE. Trimming left V 4 bases short and J 8 bases short, with 18 bases between. The CDR3 is 14 amino acids. The CDR3: CASSSLSARVEAFF. The DNA of the CDR3 is TGTGCCAGCAGCTCTCTGAGCGCGAGGGTGGAAGCTTTCTTT.

V usage is TRBV5-1 and J usage is TRBJ2-1, with D perhaps being TRBD1 or TRBD2 (5 bases each). This CDR3 region has 15 residues. Trimming removed 3 bases at V and 8 bases at J, with 18 bases between. Germline values: CDR1 SGHRS, CDR2 YFSETQ. The CDR3 is CASSWLGSRGDEQFF. Written as DNA, the CDR3 is TGCGCCAGCAGCTGGCTAGGGTCGAGGGGCGATGAGCAGTTCTTC.

The chain has TRBV7-6 and TRBJ1-1; 8 positions agree with TRBD1. This CDR3 spans 11 amino acids. With V trimmed by 5 bases and J by 12 bases, 5 bases remained unmatched. Germline V gene sequence: CDR1 SGHVS, CDR2 FNYEAQ. This CDR3 is CASSRRTGTFF. CDR3 DNA sequence: TGTGCCAGCAGCCGACGGACAGGGACTTTCTTT.

The genes are TRBV5-4 and TRBJ2-1; the match to TRBD2 covers 9 bases. Germline loops: CDR1 SGHNT, CDR2 YYREEE (reference sequence). Trimming removed 2 bases from V and 3 bases from J; junction bases left unmatched: 3. The CDR3 contains 15 residues. The CDR3 protein is CASSFSGSVYNEQFF. Written as DNA, the CDR3 is TGTGCCAGCAGCTTTAGCGGGAGTGTCTACAATGAGCAGTTCTTC.

The V gene is TRBV12-3 or TRBV12-4, the J gene TRBJ1-1; the D gene is possibly TRBD1 (5 bases). V dropped 2 bases and J dropped 4 bases, with 8 bases sitting between them. The CDR3 sequence is 13 residues long. The CDR3 region has the DNA TGTGCCAGCAGTTTAAGTGGGGGCACTGAAGCTTTCTTT. Amino acids: CASSLSGGTEAFF.

The V gene is TRBV6-5, the J gene TRBJ2-7; 11 bases fit TRBD1. J lost 3 bases, V lost 2 bases, and 6 bases had no gene match. Germline CDR1 is MNHEY and CDR2 is SVGAGI. The CDR3 consists of 16 residues. CDR3 coding DNA: TGTGCCAGCAGTTACAGTGGGACAGGGGGTTTCTACGAGCAGTACTTC. Its protein is CASSYSGTGGFYEQYF.

J is TRBJ1-1 and V is TRBV3-1 (or the pseudogene TRBV3-2), with D tentatively TRBD1 (5 bases). CDR1 and CDR2 (germline): LGHDT, YNNKEL (reference sequence). With 2 bases removed from V and 6 bases from J, the gap between germline ends came to 22 bases. CDR3 length: 17 residues. CDR3 in amino acids: CASSQRVGGSGAAEAFF. The CDR3 DNA is TGTGCCAGCAGCCAACGGGTTGGAGGCTCTGGGGCAGCTGAAGCTTTCTTT.

The J gene is TRBJ1-5, the V gene TRBV18; D is unresolved. Trimming shortened V by 5 bases and J by 1 base, and 12 bases separated the two germline ends. Germline V CDR1 and CDR2: KGHSH, LQKENI. The CDR3 loop spans 15 amino acids. The CDR3 DNA reads TGTGCCAGCTCAGTTTCGGGAGGGAGCAATCAGCCCCAGCATTTT. It is translated as CASSVSGGSNQPQHF.

This chain joins TRBV15 and TRBJ1-5; 10 bases align to TRBD1. The CDR3 totals 15 residues. CDR1 and CDR2 from the germline V gene are LNHNV and YYDKDF (reference sequence). V was clipped by 9 bases and J by 7 bases; unmatched bases: 12. CDR3 amino acids: CATGPGTGDWQPQHF. In nucleotides, the CDR3 is TGTGCCACTGGCCCCGGGACAGGGGATTGGCAGCCCCAGCATTTT.

The chain uses TRBV5-1 and TRBJ2-1; no reliable D call. In germline, CDR1 is SGHRS, CDR2 YFSETQ. Trimming took 0 bases from V and 1 from J, leaving 8 bases between them. The CDR3 totals 15 residues. The CDR3: CASSLEGQSYNEQFF. In DNA, the CDR3 is TGCGCCAGCAGCTTGGAAGGGCAGTCCTACAATGAGCAGTTCTTC.

V gene TRBV5-4 combines with J gene TRBJ1-2; a possible D gene is TRBD1 (6 bases). This CDR3 has 13 residues. Germline loops: CDR1 SGHNT, CDR2 YYREEE (reference sequence). Trimming stripped 3 bases from V and 8 bases from J, with 14 bases between. In DNA, the CDR3 is TGTGCCAGCAGCTCGACAGGTCTCGGGGGCTACACCTTC. Its translation: CASSSTGLGGYTF.

This CDR3 reads CASGPQTGDYSNQPQHF. Here the CDR3 DNA reads TGTGCTAGTGGTCCCCAGACCGGAGATTATAGCAATCAGCCCCAGCATTTT. The chain uses TRBV12-5 and TRBJ1-5; D is ambiguous. CDR3 length: 17 amino acids. V was cut by 5 bases and J by 0 bases, with 17 bases left in between. Germline V CDR1 and CDR2: LGHNT, FRNRAP.

This chain connects TRBV28 to TRBJ1-5; TRBD1 aligns across 9 bases. Trimming took 8 bases from V and 5 from J; bases not matched to a gene: 7. CDR3 length: 14 amino acids. Per the germline V gene, CDR1 is MDHEN and CDR2 is SYDVKM. Here the CDR3 DNA reads TGTGCCAGCGCGGGGGGACAGGGCTATCAGCCCCAGCATTTT. Its protein is CASAGGQGYQPQHF.

This clone was found a few times. The V gene is TRBV3-1 (or the pseudogene TRBV3-2), the J gene TRBJ1-6; D unclear. V was clipped by 1 base and J by 5 bases, with 6 bases between them. The V gene's germline CDR1 is LGHDT and CDR2 YNNKEL (reference sequence). There are 14 residues in the CDR3. The CDR3 DNA is TGTGCCAGCAGCCAAGTAACGGATAATTCACCCCTCCACTTT. This gives the protein CASSQVTDNSPLHF.

This clone turned up a few times. This sequence joins TRBV7-2 and TRBJ2-1; TRBD2 might be the D (5 bases). The CDR3 runs to 15 residues. The germline gives CDR1 SGHTA, CDR2 FQGNSA. The germline V and J ends were trimmed by 1 base and 5 bases, with 12 bases remaining between them. The CDR3 bases are TGTGCCAGCAGCTTAGATTCGGGAATTAACAATGAGCAGTTCTTC. This encodes CASSLDSGINNEQFF.

The rearrangement joins TRBV7-8 to TRBJ1-1, with a tentative D call TRBD1 (5 bases). Germline V gives CDR1 SGHVS, CDR2 FQNEAQ. This CDR3 is 15 amino acids long. V gave up 1 base and J gave up 4 bases, with 13 bases separating them. CDR3 in DNA: TGTGCCAGCAGCTTAGGGGAGGGGTTGGGCACTGAAGCTTTCTTT. Encoded protein: CASSLGEGLGTEAFF. The variable domain in full, completed from reference TRBV7-8 and TRBJ1-1, reads GAGVSQSPRYKVAKRGQDVALRCDPISGHVSLFWYQQALGQGPEFLTYFQNEAQLDKSGLPSDRFFAERPEGSVSTLKIQRTQQEDSAVYLCASSLGEGLGTEAFFGQGTRLTVV.

The chain recombines TRBV19 with TRBJ2-7; 8 bases line up with TRBD2. The V segment lost 2 bases and the J segment 6 bases; nucleotides outside the gene matches: 0. Germline values: CDR1 LNHDA, CDR2 SQIVND (reference sequence). This CDR3 is built from 12 residues. The CDR3 DNA follows: TGTGCCAGTAGTATACGGGAGGGCGAGCAGTACTTC. Its protein product is CASSIREGEQYF.

Concerning this clone itself: At one boundary the junction diverges from the germline segment, which might be a read error. The chain carries TRBV12-3 or TRBV12-4 and TRBJ2-7; 10 positions match TRBD2. The length of the CDR3 is 13 residues. The CDR3 nucleotides are TGTGCCAGCAGTTTAAGGACTAGCGGAATTTTGAACTTC. Amino acid sequence: CASSLRTSGILNF.

The V call is TRBV6-6, the J call TRBJ1-1; TRBD1 matches at 8 bases. The V gene end was trimmed by 6 bases and the J gene end by 9 bases; junction bases not matched to a gene: 6. Germline V gene lookup returns CDR1 MNHNY and CDR2 SVGAGI (reference sequence). The CDR3 has 12 amino acids. The CDR3 sequence: CASSGQGLKAFF. CDR3 in DNA: TGTGCCAGCAGCGGACAGGGATTGAAAGCTTTCTTT.

V usage is TRBV19 and J usage is TRBJ1-4, with a weak D call TRBD1 (5 bases). Germline V lookup: CDR1 LNHDA, CDR2 SQIVND (reference sequence). The CDR3 contains 14 residues. V lost 7 bases to trimming and J lost 11 bases, with 20 bases between them. Here the CDR3 DNA reads TGTGCCAGTACCCCTCGGGGAGGGGTCGGGAAACTGTTTTTT. Translating gives CASTPRGGVGKLFF.

The chain couples TRBV10-2 to TRBJ2-1; the D gene is possibly TRBD2 (5 bases). The CDR3 has 13 residues. Per germline, CDR1 WSHSY and CDR2 SAAADI. The V and J ends lost 6 bases and 4 bases respectively, with 10 bases between them. The CDR3 coding sequence is TGCGCCAGCAGGCTAGCAGTTTACAATGAGCAGTTCTTC. This sequence encodes CASRLAVYNEQFF.

The chain carries TRBV6-5 and TRBJ2-1; D may match TRBD1 or TRBD2 (5 bases each). Trimming removed 4 bases at V and 10 bases at J, with 14 bases between. The CDR3 extends over 13 amino acids. The germline gives CDR1 MNHEY, CDR2 SVGAGI. The CDR3 protein is CASSSQGVGEQFF. The DNA of the CDR3 is TGTGCCAGCAGTTCCCAGGGAGTTGGAGAGCAGTTCTTC.

The chain couples TRBV5-6 to TRBJ2-1; 8 bases fit TRBD2. V gave up 4 bases and J gave up 5 bases; unmatched junction bases: 11. CDR1 is SGHDT, CDR2 YYEEEE, per germline. This CDR3 is built from 16 residues. CDR3 sequence reads: CASSALGSGRHNEQFF. CDR3 in DNA: TGTGCCAGCAGCGCCCTGGGGAGCGGGAGACACAATGAGCAGTTCTTC.